One sample yielded the 9 T cell receptor beta chains listed below, sequenced in a study of T cells in Graves' hyperthyroidism and ophthalmopathy. The investigators amplified TCR beta CDR3 regions from RNA transcripts. First-round RT-PCR with HTBI primers amplified the TCR CDR3 region. TCRdb re-called the multiplex PCR reads with MiXCR, one entry per CDR3 protein. The sample has 370,000 or so distinct CDR3 sequences, around a sixth seen once. Sequenced material: blood. The source of these receptors is a young woman with Graves' hyperthyroidism that later progressed to Graves' ophthalmopathy.

This clonotype was detected many times. This chain connects TRBV6-2 or TRBV6-3 to TRBJ1-5, with unresolved D. V was clipped by 6 bases and J by 4 bases, with 10 bases between them. Germline V gene lookup returns CDR1 MNHEY and CDR2 SVGEGT. This CDR3 comprises 13 residues. CDR3 coding DNA: TGTGCCAGCAGCTTCAATAGAAATCAGCCCCAGCATTTT. Translated, it gives CASSFNRNQPQHF.

The rearrangement links TRBV19 to TRBJ1-6; D is ambiguous. This CDR3 comprises 16 residues. V gave up 9 bases and J gave up 7 bases, with 22 bases separating them. CDR1 LNHDA and CDR2 SQIVND come from the germline V gene (reference sequence). CDR3 in amino acids: CASTDGASLFNSPLHF. The CDR3 DNA reads as TGTGCCAGCACAGACGGTGCGTCCTTGTTCAATTCACCCCTCCACTTT. The whole variable domain, remainder taken from reference TRBV19 and TRBJ1-6, is DGGITQSPKYLFRKEGQNVTLSCEQNLNHDAMYWYRQDPGQGLRLIYYSQIVNDFQKGDIAEGYSVSREKKESFPLTVTSAQKNPTAFYLCASTDGASLFNSPLHFGNGTRLTVT.

The table lists this clonotype with a few counts. The chain has TRBV27 and TRBJ2-7, with D possibly being TRBD1 or TRBD2 (5 bases each). The CDR3 is 20 amino acids. The germline V gene encodes CDR1 MNHEY and CDR2 SMNVEV (reference sequence). V gave up 2 bases and J gave up 0 bases, with 26 bases separating them. The CDR3: CASSLPTLGSQGPFSYEQYF. The CDR3 nucleotides are TGTGCCAGCAGTTTACCGACTCTTGGTTCTCAGGGACCGTTCTCCTACGAGCAGTACTTC.

The genes are TRBV3-1 and TRBJ1-3; D unresolved. There are 14 residues in the CDR3. Germline V gives CDR1 LGHDT, CDR2 YNNKEL (reference sequence). The V gene lost 1 base and the J gene lost 2 bases, with 6 bases spanning the gap. The CDR3 DNA sequence: TGTGCCAGCAGCCAAGGTATCCCTGGAAACACCATATATTTT. This codes for CASSQGIPGNTIYF.

This clonotype was counted a few times. This rearrangement joins TRBV24-1 to TRBJ2-1; D is unresolved. The CDR3 has 14 residues. The germline gives CDR1 KGHDR, CDR2 SFDVKD. Between the trimmed V and J ends, which lost 4 bases and 2 bases, there was a span of 8 bases. CDR3 DNA: TGTGCCACCAGTGAGGGCGCTACCTACAATGAGCAGTTCTTC. It yields the protein CATSEGATYNEQFF.

This clonotype was detected ten times or more. The chain uses TRBV5-1 and TRBJ2-5; no clear D gene. The CDR3 sequence is 15 residues long. Between the trimmed V and J ends, which lost 0 bases and 4 bases, there was a span of 13 bases. Germline-derived CDR1 and CDR2 are SGHRS and YFSETQ. The CDR3 loop is CASSLGTMATETQYF. The CDR3 DNA is TGCGCCAGCAGCTTGGGAACGATGGCGACAGAGACCCAGTACTTC.

This clonotype came up many times. This chain uses TRBV27 with TRBJ2-1; 7 nucleotides line up with TRBD2. Per the germline V gene, CDR1 is MNHEY and CDR2 is SMNVEV (reference sequence). CDR3 length equals 16 residues. Trimming cost V 4 bases and J 8 bases; bases outside gene matches: 14. This CDR3 reads CASSSLGSGNSDEQFF. CDR3 bases: TGTGCCAGCAGTTCCTTAGGGAGCGGGAACTCCGATGAGCAGTTCTTC.

This chain links TRBV7-9 with TRBJ2-4, with TRBD1 as a possible D gene (5 bases). The CDR3 runs to 16 residues. The V gene lost 2 bases and the J gene lost 3 bases, with 14 bases spanning the gap. The germline gives CDR1 SEHNR, CDR2 FQNEAQ (reference sequence). The CDR3 nucleotides are TGTGCCAGCAGCTTACAGGGCAACGAGGACAAAAACATTCAGTACTTC. Translating it yields CASSLQGNEDKNIQYF.

V and J are TRBV19 and TRBJ2-1, with D possibly being TRBD1 or TRBD2 (5 bases each). CDR1 and CDR2 (germline): LNHDA, SQIVND (reference sequence). The length of the CDR3 is 14 residues. V was trimmed by 7 bases and J by 7 bases, leaving 17 bases between them. DNA of the CDR3: TGTGCCAGTATGGGGGAAGTCCATGGGAATGAGCAGTTCTTC. Translating gives CASMGEVHGNEQFF.